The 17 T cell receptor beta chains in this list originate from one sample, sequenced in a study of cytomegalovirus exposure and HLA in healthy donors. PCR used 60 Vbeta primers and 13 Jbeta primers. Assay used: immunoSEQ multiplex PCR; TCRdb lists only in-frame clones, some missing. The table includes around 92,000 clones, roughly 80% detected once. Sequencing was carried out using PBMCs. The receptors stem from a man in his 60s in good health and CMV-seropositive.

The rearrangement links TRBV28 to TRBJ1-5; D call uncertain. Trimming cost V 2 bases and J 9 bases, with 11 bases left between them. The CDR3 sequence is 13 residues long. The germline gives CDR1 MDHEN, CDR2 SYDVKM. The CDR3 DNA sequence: TGTGCCAGCAGTTTAGGCGGGGTTGGGCCCCAGCATTTT. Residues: CASSLGGVGPQHF.

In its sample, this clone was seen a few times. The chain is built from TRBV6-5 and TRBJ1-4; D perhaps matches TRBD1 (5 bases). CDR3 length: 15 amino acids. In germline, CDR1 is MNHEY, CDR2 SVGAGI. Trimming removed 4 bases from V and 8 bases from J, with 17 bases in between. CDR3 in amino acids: CASSWGEGFSEKLFF. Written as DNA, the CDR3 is TGTGCCAGCAGTTGGGGGGAAGGGTTTAGCGAAAAACTGTTTTTT.

This chain's CDR3 is CASSPQSGPGGTNYGYTF. CDR3 DNA: TGCGCCAGCAGCCCTCAATCGGGACCTGGGGGGACTAACTATGGCTACACCTTC. The gene calls are TRBV4-3 and TRBJ1-2, with D maybe TRBD1 (5 bases). CDR3 length equals 18 residues. V was pared by 4 bases and J by 0 bases, with 21 bases between. Germline CDR1 is LGHNA and CDR2 is YSLEER.

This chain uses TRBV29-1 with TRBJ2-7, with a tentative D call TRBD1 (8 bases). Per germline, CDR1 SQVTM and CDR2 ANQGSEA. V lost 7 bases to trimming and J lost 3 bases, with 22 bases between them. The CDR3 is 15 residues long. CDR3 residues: CSAQGGSKGGYEQYF. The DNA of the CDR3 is TGCAGCGCACAGGGGGGGTCGAAGGGAGGCTACGAGCAGTACTTC.

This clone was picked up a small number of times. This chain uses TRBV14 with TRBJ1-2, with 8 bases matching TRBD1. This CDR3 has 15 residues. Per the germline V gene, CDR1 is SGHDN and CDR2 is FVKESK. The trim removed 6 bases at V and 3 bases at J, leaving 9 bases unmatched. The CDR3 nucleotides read TGTGCCAGCAGTCAACAGGACAGGGTGGACTATGGCTACACCTTC. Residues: CASSQQDRVDYGYTF.

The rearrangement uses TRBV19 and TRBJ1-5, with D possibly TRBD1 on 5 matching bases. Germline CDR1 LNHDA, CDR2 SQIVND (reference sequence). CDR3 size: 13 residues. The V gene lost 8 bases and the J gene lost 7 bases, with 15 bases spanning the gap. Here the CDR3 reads CASREGRWQPQHF. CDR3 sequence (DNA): TGTGCCAGTCGGGAGGGGAGGTGGCAGCCCCAGCATTTT.

CDR3 protein: CASSPGAGGREEQYF. DNA of the CDR3: TGTGCCAGCTCACCAGGGGCAGGGGGCCGGGAGGAGCAGTACTTC. This chain links TRBV18 with TRBJ2-5; TRBD1 is a possible D gene (8 bases). Germline CDR1 reads KGHSH; CDR2 reads LQKENI. The CDR3 loop spans 15 amino acids. Trimming pared 2 bases from V and 11 bases from J, leaving 21 bases between. Variable domain in full (rest from reference TRBV18 and TRBJ2-5): NAGVMQNPRHLVRRRGQEARLRCSPMKGHSHVYWYRQLPEEGLKFMVYLQKENIIDESGMPKERFSAEFPKEGPSILRIQQVVRGDSAAYFCASSPGAGGREEQYFGPGTRLLVL.

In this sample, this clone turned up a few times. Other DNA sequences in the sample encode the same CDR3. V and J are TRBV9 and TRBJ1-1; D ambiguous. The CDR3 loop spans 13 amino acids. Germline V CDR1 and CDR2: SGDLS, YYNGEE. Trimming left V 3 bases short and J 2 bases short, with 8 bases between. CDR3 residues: CASSDTPNTEAFF. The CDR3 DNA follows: TGTGCCAGCAGCGACACCCCTAACACTGAAGCTTTCTTT.

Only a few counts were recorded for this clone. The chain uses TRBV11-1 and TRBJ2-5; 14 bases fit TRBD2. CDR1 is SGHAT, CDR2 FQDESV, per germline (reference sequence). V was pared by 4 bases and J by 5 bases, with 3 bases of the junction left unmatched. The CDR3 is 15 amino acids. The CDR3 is CASSSGLAGVETQYF. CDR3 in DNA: TGTGCCAGCAGCTCGGGACTAGCGGGGGTGGAGACCCAGTACTTC.

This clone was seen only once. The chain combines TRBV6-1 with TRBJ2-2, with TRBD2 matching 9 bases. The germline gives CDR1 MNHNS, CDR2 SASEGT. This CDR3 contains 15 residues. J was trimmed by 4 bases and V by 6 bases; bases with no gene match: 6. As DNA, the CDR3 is TGTGCCAGCAGCGGGACTAGCTATGGCACCGGGGAGCTGTTTTTT. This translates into CASSGTSYGTGELFF.

The CDR3 region has the DNA TGCGCCAGCAGCCAAGGACGGTGGCAGGTCACCGGGGAGCTGTTTTTT. This sequence encodes CASSQGRWQVTGELFF. The genes are TRBV4-3 and TRBJ2-2; no clear D gene. This CDR3 is built from 16 residues. Germline-derived CDR1 and CDR2 are LGHNA and YSLEER. Trimming pared 1 base from V and 4 bases from J, leaving 13 bases between.

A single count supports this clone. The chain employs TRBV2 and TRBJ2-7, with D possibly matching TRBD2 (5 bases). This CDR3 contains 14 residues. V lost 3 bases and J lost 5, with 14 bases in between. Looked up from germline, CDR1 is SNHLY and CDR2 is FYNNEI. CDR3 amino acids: CASSDRPGRDEQYF. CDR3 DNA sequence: TGTGCCAGCAGTGATCGACCTGGGCGGGACGAGCAGTACTTC. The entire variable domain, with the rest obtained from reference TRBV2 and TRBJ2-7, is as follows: EPEVTQTPSHQVTQMGQEVILRCVPISNHLYFYWYRQILGQKVEFLVSFYNNEISEKSEIFDDQFSVERPDGSNFTLKIRSTKLEDSAMYFCASSDRPGRDEQYFGPGTRLTVT.

The CDR3 loop is CASSGTENSPLHF. Here the CDR3 DNA reads TGTGCCAGCAGCGGGACAGAAAATTCACCCCTCCACTTT. The V gene is TRBV2, the J gene TRBJ1-6; TRBD1 matches at 7 bases. Germline trimming cut 6 bases from V and 7 bases from J; bases unmatched to any gene: 3. This CDR3 has 13 residues. From germline, CDR1 is SNHLY and CDR2 FYNNEI.

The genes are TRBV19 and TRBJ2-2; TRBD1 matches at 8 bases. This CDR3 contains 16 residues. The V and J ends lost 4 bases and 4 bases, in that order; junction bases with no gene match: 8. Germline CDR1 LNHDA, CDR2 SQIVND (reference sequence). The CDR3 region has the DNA TGTGCCAGTAGTACGCTTCAGGGGGCGACCACCGGGGAGCTGTTTTTT. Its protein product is CASSTLQGATTGELFF. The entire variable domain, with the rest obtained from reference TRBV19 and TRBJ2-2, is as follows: DGGITQSPKYLFRKEGQNVTLSCEQNLNHDAMYWYRQDPGQGLRLIYYSQIVNDFQKGDIAEGYSVSREKKESFPLTVTSAQKNPTAFYLCASSTLQGATTGELFFGEGSRLTVL.

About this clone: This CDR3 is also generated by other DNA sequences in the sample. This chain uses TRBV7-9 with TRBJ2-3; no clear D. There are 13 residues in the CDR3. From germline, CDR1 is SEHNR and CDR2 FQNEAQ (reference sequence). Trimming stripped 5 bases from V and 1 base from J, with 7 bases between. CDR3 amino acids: CASSLTGTDTQYF. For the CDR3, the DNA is TGTGCCAGCAGCCTAACCGGCACAGATACGCAGTATTTT.

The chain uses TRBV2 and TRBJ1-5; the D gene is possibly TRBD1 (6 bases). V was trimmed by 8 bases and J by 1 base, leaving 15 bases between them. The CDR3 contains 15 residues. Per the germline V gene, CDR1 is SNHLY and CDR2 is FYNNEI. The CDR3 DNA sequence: TGTGCCAGCTCCAGGGGATTGGGGAGCAATCAGCCCCAGCATTTT. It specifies CASSRGLGSNQPQHF. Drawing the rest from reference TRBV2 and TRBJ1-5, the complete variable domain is EPEVTQTPSHQVTQMGQEVILRCVPISNHLYFYWYRQILGQKVEFLVSFYNNEISEKSEIFDDQFSVERPDGSNFTLKIRSTKLEDSAMYFCASSRGLGSNQPQHFGDGTRLSIL.

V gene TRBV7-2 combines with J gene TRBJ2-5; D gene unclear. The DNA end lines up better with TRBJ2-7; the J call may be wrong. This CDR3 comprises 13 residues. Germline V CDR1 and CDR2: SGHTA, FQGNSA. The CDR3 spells CASSLAVSYEQYF. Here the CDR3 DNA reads TGTGCCAGCAGCTTAGCAGTGTCCTACGAGCAGTACTTC.